A single sample gave rise to the 16 T cell receptor beta chains below, sequenced in a study of memory CD4+ T cells and cytomegalovirus serostatus. Sequencing was performed with immunoSEQ multiplex PCR; in TCRdb, only in-frame clones are kept and a portion is missing. The data contain approximately 44,000 clones, approximately 82% of them singletons. Single viable CD3+CD4+CD8-CD45RO+ cells were sorted as the memory CD4+ T cells. The source material was memory CD4+ T cells from blood. The receptors derive from an adult in good health and CMV-seronegative.

This clone was observed a handful of times. The chain couples TRBV7-9 to TRBJ2-1; TRBD2 matches 11 bases. The CDR3 totals 15 residues. V lost 4 bases and J lost 10; bases outside the gene matches: 9. CDR1 is SEHNR, CDR2 FQNEAQ, per germline (reference sequence). The CDR3 bases are TGTGCCAGCAGCTATTTAGCGGGGGGGCCTTTAGAGCAGTTCTTC. Translated: CASSYLAGGPLEQFF.

CDR3: CATQWGHGNTIYF. CDR3 sequence (DNA): TGTGCCACCCAATGGGGGCACGGAAACACCATATATTTT. The genes are TRBV25-1 and TRBJ1-3, with a possible D match to TRBD1 (6 bases). The CDR3 totals 13 residues. Germline assignment: CDR1 MGHDK and CDR2 SYGVNS. V lost 10 bases, J lost 4 bases, and 14 bases lay in between. Based on the CDR3 plus reference TRBV25-1 and TRBJ1-3, the full variable domain is EADIYQTPRYLVIGTGKKITLECSQTMGHDKMYWYQQDPGMELHLIHYSYGVNSTEKGDLSSESTVSRIRTEHFPLTLESARPSHTSQYLCATQWGHGNTIYFGEGSWLTVV.

The chain combines TRBV6-6 with TRBJ1-1, with a weak D call TRBD1 (6 bases). Germline V lookup: CDR1 MNHNY, CDR2 SVGAGI (reference sequence). V lost 6 bases and J 8 bases, leaving 13 bases between the germline ends. This CDR3 region has 12 residues. DNA of the CDR3: TGTGCCAGCAGCTCTAGACAGGACGAAGCTTTCTTT. Translated: CASSSRQDEAFF.

The CDR3 is CASSLRGTDTQYF. In DNA form, the CDR3 reads TGTGCCAGCAGCTTACGGGGGACAGATACGCAGTATTTT. The chain carries TRBV5-6 and TRBJ2-3, with D perhaps matching TRBD2 (6 bases). V shed 2 bases and J shed 3 bases, with 7 bases lying between them. CDR1 is SGHDT and CDR2 is YYEEEE in the germline V gene. CDR3 size: 13 residues.

The rearrangement uses TRBV15 and TRBJ1-5; D is ambiguous. With 1 base removed from V and 4 bases from J, the gap between germline ends came to 8 bases. CDR3 length equals 14 residues. Germline V lookup: CDR1 LNHNV, CDR2 YYDKDF (reference sequence). Written as DNA, the CDR3 is TGTGCCACCAGCAGAGCCCGCACTAATCAGCCCCAGCATTTT. Translation gives CATSRARTNQPQHF.

The V gene is TRBV7-2, the J gene TRBJ1-1; D not resolved. V lost 3 bases and J lost 7, with 12 bases in between. Germline V gives CDR1 SGHTA, CDR2 FQGNSA. CDR3 length equals 13 residues. In nucleotides, the CDR3 is TGTGCCAGCAGCTTCTATTCAGTCAGTGAAGCTTTCTTT. It encodes CASSFYSVSEAFF.

Sample share makes this clone medium-sized. The V call is TRBV2, the J call TRBJ1-2; possible D gene TRBD1, 5 bases. The V gene's germline CDR1 is SNHLY and CDR2 FYNNEI. The CDR3 spans 13 residues. The germline V and J ends were trimmed by 4 bases and 3 bases, with 9 bases remaining between them. The CDR3 DNA sequence: TGTGCCAGCAGTGGGGTAGGGGACTATGGCTACACCTTC. This encodes CASSGVGDYGYTF. The full variable domain, in which reference TRBV2 and TRBJ1-2 provide the parts outside the CDR3, is EPEVTQTPSHQVTQMGQEVILRCVPISNHLYFYWYRQILGQKVEFLVSFYNNEISEKSEIFDDQFSVERPDGSNFTLKIRSTKLEDSAMYFCASSGVGDYGYTFGSGTRLTVV.

This chain joins TRBV28 and TRBJ2-2; D might be TRBD1 (6 bases). Trimming took off 6 bases at V and 2 bases at J, with 13 bases between the two ends. CDR1 MDHEN and CDR2 SYDVKM come from the germline V gene. The length of the CDR3 is 15 residues. CDR3 residues: CASSPGTPNTGELFF. The CDR3 coding sequence is TGTGCCAGCAGCCCCGGGACACCTAACACCGGGGAGCTGTTTTTT. Drawing the rest from reference TRBV28 and TRBJ2-2, the complete variable domain is DVKVTQSSRYLVKRTGEKVFLECVQDMDHENMFWYRQDPGLGLRLIYFSYDVKMKEKGDIPEGYSVSREKKERFSLILESASTNQTSMYLCASSPGTPNTGELFFGEGSRLTVL.

The rearrangement joins TRBV6-5 to TRBJ1-2; TRBD1 is a possible D gene (6 bases). Between the trimmed V and J ends, which lost 8 bases and 0 bases, there was a span of 13 bases. The CDR3 has 14 residues. In germline, CDR1 is MNHEY, CDR2 SVGAGI. In DNA form, the CDR3 reads TGTGCCAGCTCAAGGGGGGGACCTAACTATGGCTACACCTTC. It encodes CASSRGGPNYGYTF.

This chain connects TRBV2 to TRBJ2-7; D may match TRBD1 or TRBD2 (5 bases each). CDR1 SNHLY and CDR2 FYNNEI come from the germline V gene. CDR3 length: 15 residues. V was clipped by 6 bases and J by 3 bases, with 18 bases between them. The CDR3 DNA reads TGTGCCAGCAGACGGGACCAATGGATAGTCTACGAGCAGTACTTC. Protein: CASRRDQWIVYEQYF.

The chain is built from TRBV30 and TRBJ1-1; 7 positions agree with TRBD1. This CDR3 comprises 15 residues. Trimming removed 4 bases from V and 1 base from J; junction bases left unmatched: 9. The germline gives CDR1 GTSNPN, CDR2 SVGIG (reference sequence). This CDR3 reads CAWTRGRGTNTEAFF. In DNA form, the CDR3 reads TGTGCCTGGACCCGGGGCAGGGGGACGAACACTGAAGCTTTCTTT. The variable domain in full, completed from reference TRBV30 and TRBJ1-1, reads SQTIHQWPATLVQPVGSPLSLECTVEGTSNPNLYWYRQAAGRGLQLLFYSVGIGQISSEVPQNLSASRPQDRQFILSSKKLLLSDSGFYLCAWTRGRGTNTEAFFGQGTRLTVV.

This clone has more than one count but fewer than ten. This rearrangement joins TRBV18 to TRBJ2-2, with D uncertain. Germline V gene data show CDR1 as KGHSH and CDR2 as LQKENI. Trimming removed 6 bases at V and 0 bases at J, with 8 bases between. The CDR3 is 14 residues long. CDR3 loop: CASSPRTNTGELFF. The CDR3 DNA reads TGTGCCAGCTCCCCCCGGACGAACACCGGGGAGCTGTTTTTT.

The rearrangement links TRBV30 to TRBJ2-1; 8 nucleotides line up with TRBD2. The J segment lost 6 bases and the V segment lost 2 bases, leaving 9 bases of the junction unmatched. Germline CDR1 GTSNPN, CDR2 SVGIG (reference sequence). The CDR3 contains 15 residues. In DNA, the CDR3 is TGTGCCTGGAGTCTCCCCGGGGGGGCCTTCAATGAGCAGTTCTTC. It is translated as CAWSLPGGAFNEQFF.

The chain links TRBV2 to TRBJ2-2; TRBD2 aligns across 11 bases. The trim removed 3 bases at V and 6 bases at J, leaving 6 bases unmatched. Germline V lookup: CDR1 SNHLY, CDR2 FYNNEI. CDR3 length: 16 residues. CDR3 residues: CASSDRLAGTAGELFF. The DNA of the CDR3 is TGTGCCAGCAGTGACAGACTAGCGGGGACGGCCGGGGAGCTGTTTTTT. Variable domain in full (rest from reference TRBV2 and TRBJ2-2): EPEVTQTPSHQVTQMGQEVILRCVPISNHLYFYWYRQILGQKVEFLVSFYNNEISEKSEIFDDQFSVERPDGSNFTLKIRSTKLEDSAMYFCASSDRLAGTAGELFFGEGSRLTVL.

The V gene is TRBV6-1, the J gene TRBJ1-5, with D perhaps matching TRBD1 (5 bases). CDR3 length: 18 amino acids. Germline V gene data show CDR1 as MNHNS and CDR2 as SASEGT. V lost 0 bases to trimming and J lost 0 bases, with 15 bases between them. CDR3 DNA: TGTGCCAGCAGTGAAGCCCTTTCCGGGACCTTTAGCAATCAGCCCCAGCATTTT. It yields the protein CASSEALSGTFSNQPQHF.

The chain has TRBV6-1 and TRBJ1-4; 7 bases are shared with TRBD1. This CDR3 contains 13 residues. The V gene end was trimmed by 6 bases and the J gene end by 7 bases; junction bases not matched to a gene: 5. Per the germline V gene, CDR1 is MNHNS and CDR2 is SASEGT. CDR3 residues: CASSSGGLEKLFF. In DNA form, the CDR3 reads TGTGCCAGCAGCTCAGGGGGTCTTGAAAAACTGTTTTTT.